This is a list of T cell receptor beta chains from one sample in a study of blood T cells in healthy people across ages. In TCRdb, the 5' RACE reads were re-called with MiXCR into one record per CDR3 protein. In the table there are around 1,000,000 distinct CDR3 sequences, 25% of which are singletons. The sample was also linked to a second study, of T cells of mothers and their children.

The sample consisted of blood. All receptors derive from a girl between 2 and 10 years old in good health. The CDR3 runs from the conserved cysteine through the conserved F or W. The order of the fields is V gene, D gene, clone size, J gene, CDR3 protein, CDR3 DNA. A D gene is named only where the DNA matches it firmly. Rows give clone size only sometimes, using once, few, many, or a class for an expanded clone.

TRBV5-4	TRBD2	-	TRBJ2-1	CASSSWGTITDNEQFF	TGTGCCAGCAGCTCCTGGGGGACTATAACAGACAATGAGCAGTTCTTC
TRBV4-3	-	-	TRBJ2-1	CASSQDFGNEQFF	TGCGCCAGCAGCCAAGATTTCGGGAATGAGCAGTTCTTC
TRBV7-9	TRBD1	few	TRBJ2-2	CASSSLGGQGENTGELFF	TGTGCCAGCAGCTCATTAGGCGGACAGGGGGAGAACACCGGGGAGCTGTTTTTT
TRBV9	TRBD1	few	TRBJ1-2	CASSVRDREDALLQGYGYTF	TGTGCCAGCAGCGTAAGGGACAGGGAAGACGCACTGCTCCAAGGCTATGGCTACACCTTC
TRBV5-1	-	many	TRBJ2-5	CASSLVGAGETQYF	TGCGCCAGCAGCTTGGTTGGGGCCGGGGAGACCCAGTACTTC
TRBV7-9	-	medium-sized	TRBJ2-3	CASSFGTRGPSTDTQYF	TGTGCCAGCAGCTTTGGGACCCGGGGACCGAGCACAGATACGCAGTATTTT
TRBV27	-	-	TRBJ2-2	CASGKNRDTGELFF	TGTGCCAGCGGAAAAAACCGGGACACCGGGGAGCTGTTTTTT
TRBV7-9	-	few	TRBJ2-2	CASSRLPGIGELFF	TGTGCCAGCAGCCGTCTGCCAGGGATCGGGGAGCTGTTTTTT
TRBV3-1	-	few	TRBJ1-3	CASSPLRRISGNTIYF	TGTGCCAGCAGCCCCCTCCGGCGGATCTCTGGAAACACCATATATTTT
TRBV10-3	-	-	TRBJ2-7	CAVSFSDSPAYEQYF	TGTGCCGTATCCTTCTCCGACAGTCCTGCCTACGAGCAGTACTTC
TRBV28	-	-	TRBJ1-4	CASSLYLDLEKLFF	TGTGCCAGCAGCCTATATTTGGATCTGGAAAAACTGTTTTTT
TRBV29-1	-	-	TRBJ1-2	CSVEEPLGGGYTF	TGCAGCGTTGAAGAACCCCTGGGGGGTGGCTACACCTTC
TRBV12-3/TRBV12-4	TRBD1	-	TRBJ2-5	CASGPGGWQETQYF	TGTGCCAGCGGCCCAGGGGGCTGGCAAGAGACCCAGTACTTC
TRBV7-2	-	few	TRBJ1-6	CASSFAAALHF	TGTGCCAGCAGCTTCGCCGCGGCCCTCCACTTT
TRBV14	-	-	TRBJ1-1	CASSLDRSMNTEAFF	TGTGCCAGCAGCCTTGACAGGTCCATGAACACTGAAGCTTTCTTT
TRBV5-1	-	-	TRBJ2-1	CAGSSLQGNEQFF	TGCGCCGGCAGCTCTCTACAGGGCAATGAGCAGTTCTTC
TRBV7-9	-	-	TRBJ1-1	CASSLGVASEAFF	TGTGCCAGCAGCTTAGGGGTGGCCTCTGAAGCTTTCTTT
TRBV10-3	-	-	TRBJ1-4	CAISERSSATNEKLFF	TGTGCCATCAGTGAGAGGAGCTCCGCAACTAATGAAAAACTGTTTTTT
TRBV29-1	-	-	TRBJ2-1	CSVYSGTLFNEQFF	TGCAGCGTGTACTCTGGGACTCTCTTCAATGAGCAGTTCTTC
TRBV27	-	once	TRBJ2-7	CASSFWALNRDPTYEQYF	TGTGCCAGCAGCTTTTGGGCCCTCAACAGGGACCCTACCTACGAGCAGTACTTC
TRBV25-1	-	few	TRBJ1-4	CASSDWGLLGKLFF	TGTGCCAGCAGTGACTGGGGCCTTCTGGGAAAACTGTTTTTT
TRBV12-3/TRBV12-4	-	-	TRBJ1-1	CASTIYAEAFF	TGTGCCAGCACCATTTACGCTGAAGCTTTCTTT
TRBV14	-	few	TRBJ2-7	CASSQEGVQYF	TGTGCCAGCAGCCAAGAAGGGGTGCAGTACTTC
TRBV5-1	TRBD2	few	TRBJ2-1	CASTPTSGSYNEQFF	TGCGCCAGCACCCCGACTAGCGGCAGCTACAATGAGCAGTTCTTC
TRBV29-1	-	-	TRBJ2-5	CSVDGFSDSGETQYF	TGCAGCGTTGATGGTTTTTCCGACAGTGGAGAGACCCAGTACTTC
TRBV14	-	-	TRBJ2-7	CASSHLQDEQYF	TGTGCCAGCAGCCACTTACAGGACGAGCAGTACTTC
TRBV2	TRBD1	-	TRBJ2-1	CASNPGQGVSYNEQFF	TGTGCCAGCAACCCCGGACAGGGAGTTTCCTACAATGAGCAGTTCTTC
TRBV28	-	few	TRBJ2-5	CASSSLGVLVTQYF	TGTGCCAGCAGCAGTCTAGGGGTCCTAGTGACCCAGTACTTC